A selection of T cell receptor beta chains follows, all from one sample in a study of blood T cell repertoires in COVID-19. The table came from immunoSEQ multiplex PCR; TCRdb's copy has only in-frame clones and leaves some out. This table has around 140,000 clones, approximately 86% appearing once. What was sequenced was peripheral blood. The receptors originated from a man in his 70s with acute or convalescent COVID-19. Each CDR3 is given with its conserved first and last residue. The D gene is left open where the match is weak.

V gene,D gene,J gene,CDR3 protein
TRBV7-2,-,TRBJ2-5,CASSLAFRVETQYF
TRBV30,-,TRBJ2-2,CAWRAGKFAGELFF
TRBV2,-,TRBJ1-2,CASSDQGQGYGYTF
TRBV5-1,-,TRBJ2-5,CASKRLEGGETQYF
TRBV29-1,-,TRBJ1-1,CSVETGLNTEAFF
TRBV4-1,TRBD1,TRBJ1-2,CASSQTTGDRGYGYTF
TRBV4-2,TRBD2,TRBJ2-7,CASSQGTSESYEQYF
TRBV5-1,-,TRBJ1-2,CASSPAGTDYGYTF
TRBV6-1,-,TRBJ1-1,CASSEPATYTEAFF
TRBV5-1,TRBD2,TRBJ2-4,CASSPAVGGVNIQYF
TRBV10-1,-,TRBJ1-5,CASSDTLRVRNQPQHF
TRBV30,-,TRBJ1-1,CAWNPPGNTEAFF
TRBV19,TRBD2,TRBJ2-1,CASSLRLAGVNEQFF
TRBV15,-,TRBJ2-1,CATSRALEGAGEQFF
TRBV30,-,TRBJ2-5,CAWSRTEETQYF
TRBV9,-,TRBJ1-2,CASSAQGGYTF
TRBV6-6,-,TRBJ2-7,CASASSYEQYF
TRBV18,-,TRBJ1-2,CASSTATEAYGYTF
TRBV6-5,TRBD2,TRBJ2-1,CASSSSAGGLLFF